Listed here is a single T cell receptor beta chain. Its antigen remains unknown. Trimming at V came to 0 bases and at J to 7 bases, leaving 10 bases not matched to a gene. CDR1 LGHNA and CDR2 YSLEER come from the germline V gene. This CDR3 spans 16 amino acids. The entry originates in a study of molecular identifiers for immune sequencing clone quantification. General study points: Investigators reportedly could detect spiked Jurkat TCR RNA from one cell among over 750,000 naive cells.

Listed TCR primers, together with previously described methods, were used for the bulk TCR libraries. TCRdb redid the calling of the PCR reads with MiXCR, one entry per CDR3 protein. The sample lists just under 650,000 distinct CDR3 sequences, 20% occurring once. With RNA at 10%, 30% or 50%, naive CD8 libraries came from around 20,000 to 990,000 sorted cells. Sorting captured naive CD8 T cells as CD8+CD4-CCR7+CD45RA+. The V call is TRBV4-3, the J call TRBJ2-7; the match to TRBD2 covers 9 bases. This sequence originates from a human donor in good health. Some libraries in this study had Jurkat cell RNA spiked in. Sequencing input: naive CD8+ T cells from blood, with Jurkat cell RNA spiked in. Subset reported: FACS-sorted CD8+CD4-CCR7+CD45RA+ naive T cells. As DNA, the CDR3 is TGCGCCAGCAGCCAAGATAGCGGGGGTCCCGGGGTAGAGCAGTACTTC. This sequence encodes CASSQDSGGPGVEQYF.